This T cell receptor (beta chain) is drawn from a study of post-analysis software for immune sequencing data. Whole-study results and caveats: Among roughly 5 TRBV segments more frequent in patients than controls were TRBV5-6, TRBV5-1 and TRBV20-1. Pronounced co-clustering by F measure was evident among identically batched samples.

On this clonotype itself: Its antigen is unidentified.

The junction had 8 bases not matched to a gene; V was cut back by 6 bases and J by 6 bases. This CDR3 has 14 amino acids. Unique molecular identifiers tagged the TCR beta cDNA libraries. MiXCR, applied by TCRdb to the PCR reads, yields one record per CDR3 protein. The sample yields more than 500,000 distinct CDR3 sequences, around a third seen once. Sequenced: blood. The clonotype comes from a girl aged 2-17 years with multiple sclerosis. This chain uses TRBV12-3 or TRBV12-4 with TRBJ2-7; the match to TRBD1 covers 10 bases. In DNA, the CDR3 is TGTGCCAGCAGACCGGGACAGGGGCTTGTCGAGCAGTACTTC. Amino acids: CASRPGQGLVEQYF.